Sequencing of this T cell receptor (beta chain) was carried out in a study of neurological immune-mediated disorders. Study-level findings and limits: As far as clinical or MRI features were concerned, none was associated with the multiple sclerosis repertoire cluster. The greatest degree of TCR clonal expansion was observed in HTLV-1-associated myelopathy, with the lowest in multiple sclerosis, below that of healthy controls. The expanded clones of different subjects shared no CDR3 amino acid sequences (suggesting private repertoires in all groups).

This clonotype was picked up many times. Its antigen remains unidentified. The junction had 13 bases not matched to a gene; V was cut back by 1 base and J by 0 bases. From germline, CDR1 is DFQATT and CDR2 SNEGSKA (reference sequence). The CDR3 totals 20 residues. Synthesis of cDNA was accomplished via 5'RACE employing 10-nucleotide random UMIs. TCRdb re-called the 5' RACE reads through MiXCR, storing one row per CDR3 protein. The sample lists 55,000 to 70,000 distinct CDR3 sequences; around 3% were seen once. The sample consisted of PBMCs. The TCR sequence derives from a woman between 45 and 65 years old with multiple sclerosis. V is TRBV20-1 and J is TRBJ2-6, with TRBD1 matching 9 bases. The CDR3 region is CSARVGTGPLSFSGANVLTF. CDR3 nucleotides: TGCAGTGCTAGAGTCGGGACAGGGCCCTTATCCTTCTCTGGGGCCAACGTCCTGACTTTC.